The 24 T cell receptor beta chains below all came from one sample that was sequenced in a study of cytomegalovirus exposure and HLA in healthy donors (dated by TCRdb to 2016 to 2017). Receptors were amplified or captured by the immunoSEQ multiplex PCR assay. For the multiplex PCR, a mixture combining 60 forward primers for TCR Vbeta segments and 13 reverse primers for TCR Jbeta segments was used. The table was pulled from immuneACCESS by TCRdb, which kept in-frame rearrangements only. Such tables lose some clones; where checked, under half of the loss comes from unresolved V genes, and the rest has no known cause. Present in this sample are roughly 200,000 clones, roughly 86% of which were seen just once. The top ten hold 3.4% of the sample. The source material was PBMCs. The receptors originated from a man aged 35 to 55 in good health and CMV-seropositive.

This clone was picked up a small number of times. The chain recombines TRBV7-3 with TRBJ1-5; tentative D call: TRBD1 (6 bases). CDR3 size: 15 residues. V lost 5 bases, J lost 5 bases, and 16 bases lay in between. Germline V CDR1 and CDR2: SGHTA, FQGTGA. The CDR3: CASSIGGVGHQPQHF. In DNA form, the CDR3 reads TGTGCCAGCAGCATAGGGGGGGTTGGACATCAGCCCCAGCATTTT.

V usage is TRBV19 and J usage is TRBJ2-5; TRBD2 aligns across 9 bases. Unmatched junction bases numbered 11, after V lost 7 bases and J lost 2 bases. CDR1 and CDR2 from the germline V gene are LNHDA and SQIVND (reference sequence). The CDR3 is made up of 16 amino acids. The CDR3 DNA sequence: TGTGCCAGTACTCGAAGGGATAGCGGGGGTCAAGAGACCCAGTACTTC. Translated: CASTRRDSGGQETQYF.

The gene calls are TRBV5-1 and TRBJ2-2; 7 nucleotides agree with TRBD2. The V segment lost 4 bases and the J segment 5 bases; nucleotides outside the gene matches: 8. This CDR3 is built from 15 residues. Germline V lookup: CDR1 SGHRS, CDR2 YFSETQ. The CDR3 sequence is CASSQTSLITGELFF. The DNA of the CDR3 is TGCGCCAGCAGCCAGACTAGCCTGATAACCGGGGAGCTGTTTTTT.

J is TRBJ2-5 and V is TRBV5-1; D call uncertain. The CDR3 has 14 amino acids. V was trimmed by 4 bases and J by 0 bases, leaving 10 bases between them. CDR1 and CDR2 from the germline V gene are SGHRS and YFSETQ. Here the CDR3 DNA reads TGCGCCAGCAGCCGGTTGGGCGACCAAGAGACCCAGTACTTC. Its translation is CASSRLGDQETQYF.

The V gene is TRBV27, the J gene TRBJ1-2; 12 bases map to TRBD1. The J segment lost 0 bases and the V segment lost 4 bases, leaving 12 bases of the junction unmatched. CDR1 MNHEY and CDR2 SMNVEV come from the germline V gene (reference sequence). This CDR3 comprises 19 residues. The CDR3 coding sequence is TGTGCCAGCAGTTCTGTTTGGGACAGGGGGCGATCAGCTAACTATGGCTACACCTTC. Its protein product is CASSSVWDRGRSANYGYTF.

The rearrangement links TRBV11-2 to TRBJ1-1, with 8 bases identical to TRBD1. Per the germline V gene, CDR1 is SGHAT and CDR2 is FQNNGV. V was clipped by 4 bases and J by 1 base; unmatched bases: 2. The CDR3 loop spans 14 amino acids. The CDR3 nucleotides read TGTGCCAGCAGCTCTGACAGGGGGAACACTGAAGCTTTCTTT. It encodes CASSSDRGNTEAFF.

V gene TRBV2 combines with J gene TRBJ2-5; TRBD1 is a possible D gene (6 bases). The CDR3 extends over 14 amino acids. Trimming removed 3 bases at V and 3 bases at J, with 11 bases between. Germline CDR1 and CDR2: SNHLY and FYNNEI. This chain's CDR3 is CASSERQGKETQYF. The CDR3 coding sequence is TGTGCCAGCAGTGAGCGGCAGGGGAAAGAGACCCAGTACTTC.

The chain carries TRBV5-5 and TRBJ1-2; D is unclear. The CDR3 contains 13 residues. Germline V CDR1 and CDR2: SGHKS, YYEKEE (reference sequence). Trimming took 3 bases from V and 2 from J, leaving 8 bases between them. The chain's CDR3 is CASSSTGNYGYTF. CDR3 nucleotides: TGTGCCAGCAGCTCCACGGGGAACTATGGCTACACCTTC.

The gene calls are TRBV6-6 and TRBJ2-1; 8 bases map to TRBD2. CDR3 size: 14 residues. The germline gives CDR1 MNHNY, CDR2 SVGAGI (reference sequence). Trimming at V came to 1 base and at J to 8 bases, leaving 4 bases not matched to a gene. CDR3 DNA: TGTGCCAGCAGTTACTTGACTAGCGCGGATGAGCAGTTCTTC. Amino acid sequence: CASSYLTSADEQFF.

The V and J genes are TRBV7-2 and TRBJ2-4; TRBD1 matches 12 bases. The CDR3 has 18 residues. V trimming: 4 bases; J trimming: 3 bases; junction bases outside the gene matches: 10. CDR1 SGHTA and CDR2 FQGNSA come from the germline V gene. The CDR3 region is CASSSNRDRGLGKNIQYF. CDR3 coding DNA: TGTGCCAGCAGCTCTAACCGGGACAGGGGGCTAGGCAAAAACATTCAGTACTTC.

This chain connects TRBV28 to TRBJ1-5; D gene uncertain. The CDR3 spans 13 residues. Germline CDR1 MDHEN, CDR2 SYDVKM. The V and J ends lost 7 bases and 7 bases respectively, with 14 bases between them. The CDR3 reads CASTPKERQPQHF. CDR3 nucleotides: TGTGCCAGCACGCCTAAGGAGAGGCAGCCCCAGCATTTT.

The chain couples TRBV7-3 to TRBJ2-7; 11 bases align to TRBD2. CDR1 is SGHTA and CDR2 is FQGTGA in the germline V gene. The J segment lost 0 bases and the V segment lost 0 bases, leaving 4 bases of the junction unmatched. The CDR3 extends over 17 amino acids. CDR3 sequence (DNA): TGTGCCAGCAGCTTAACAGGACTAGCGGGCCCCTCCTACGAGCAGTACTTC. Translation gives CASSLTGLAGPSYEQYF.

V gene TRBV6-5 combines with J gene TRBJ2-1, with D hard to call. The V gene lost 0 bases and the J gene lost 8 bases, with 11 bases spanning the gap. The length of the CDR3 is 14 residues. CDR1 MNHEY and CDR2 SVGAGI come from the germline V gene. CDR3 in amino acids: CASSYSSSTDEQFF. CDR3 DNA sequence: TGTGCCAGCAGTTACTCGTCCTCCACAGATGAGCAGTTCTTC.

The chain has TRBV19 and TRBJ1-2; TRBD1 matches 7 bases. The CDR3 is 15 residues long. From germline, CDR1 is LNHDA and CDR2 SQIVND (reference sequence). After removal of 4 bases from V and 8 bases from J, the junction contained 13 bases not matched to a gene. For the CDR3, the DNA is TGTGCCAGTAGTAGCGACAGGGAGGCCGTAGGGGGCTACACCTTC. Its translation: CASSSDREAVGGYTF.

This clone was observed a handful of times. The chain employs TRBV2 and TRBJ1-1, with 8 bases lining up with TRBD1. V dropped 10 bases and J dropped 1; count of bases not matched to a gene: 5. The CDR3 sequence is 13 residues long. Germline V gives CDR1 SNHLY, CDR2 FYNNEI. CDR3 sequence (DNA): TGTGCCATCCGGACAGGGTGGAACACTGAAGCTTTCTTT. Encoded protein: CAIRTGWNTEAFF. Full variable domain (missing parts from reference TRBV2 and TRBJ1-1): EPEVTQTPSHQVTQMGQEVILRCVPISNHLYFYWYRQILGQKVEFLVSFYNNEISEKSEIFDDQFSVERPDGSNFTLKIRSTKLEDSAMYFCAIRTGWNTEAFFGQGTRLTVV.

As to this clone: Other nucleotide sequences in the sample specify the same CDR3. V gene TRBV5-1 combines with J gene TRBJ2-3; D perhaps matches TRBD1 (6 bases). The CDR3 has 16 residues. Germline lookup yields CDR1 SGHRS and CDR2 YFSETQ. V was trimmed by 0 bases and J by 0 bases, leaving 11 bases between them. CDR3 nucleotides: TGCGCCAGCAGCTTGGAGGGGGTCTCTAGCACAGATACGCAGTATTTT. This sequence encodes CASSLEGVSSTDTQYF.

This chain links TRBV2 with TRBJ2-3, with D hard to call. The CDR3 is 16 residues long. Trimming took 6 bases from V and 0 from J, leaving 16 bases between them. Germline CDR1 reads SNHLY; CDR2 reads FYNNEI. The DNA of the CDR3 is TGTGCCAGCAGCCCGGAAAGACTTACAAGCACAGATACGCAGTATTTT. As protein: CASSPERLTSTDTQYF.

The gene calls are TRBV14 and TRBJ2-5, with a tentative D call TRBD1 (5 bases). The CDR3 loop spans 14 amino acids. Trimming pared 4 bases from V and 1 base from J, leaving 10 bases between. CDR1 and CDR2 (germline): SGHDN, FVKESK. CDR3 DNA: TGTGCCAGCAGCCGCCCGACAGCCCAAGAGACCCAGTACTTC. It translates to CASSRPTAQETQYF.

Here the CDR3 reads CASSLGGTEETQYF. The DNA for the CDR3 is TGCGCCAGCAGCTTGGGCGGGACGGAAGAGACCCAGTACTTC. This chain uses TRBV5-1 with TRBJ2-5; the D gene is possibly TRBD2 (6 bases). The CDR3 loop spans 14 amino acids. Germline CDR1 is SGHRS and CDR2 is YFSETQ. V lost 0 bases and J lost 3, with 9 bases in between.

The chain employs TRBV4-1 and TRBJ1-4; D remains ambiguous. Per germline, CDR1 MGHRA and CDR2 YSYEKL. The CDR3 consists of 15 residues. Trimming pared 0 bases from V and 7 bases from J, leaving 12 bases between. CDR3 in DNA: TGCGCCAGCAGCCAAGAGAGGATAGGGAGTGAAAAACTGTTTTTT. Translation: CASSQERIGSEKLFF.

The rearrangement links TRBV27 to TRBJ1-1, with TRBD1 matching over 7 bases. V shed 3 bases, J shed 6 bases, and the junction held 13 bases outside the gene matches. This CDR3 spans 16 amino acids. Germline assignment: CDR1 MNHEY and CDR2 SMNVEV (reference sequence). The CDR3 DNA reads TGTGCCAGCAGTTTGGGGAGACAGGGCCGTGAGGCTGAAGCTTTCTTT. Translating it yields CASSLGRQGREAEAFF.

The V call is TRBV27, the J call TRBJ1-1; tentative D call: TRBD1 (6 bases). There are 14 residues in the CDR3. Trimming shortened V by 0 bases and J by 5 bases, and 10 bases separated the two germline ends. The germline gives CDR1 MNHEY, CDR2 SMNVEV (reference sequence). The CDR3 sequence: CASSLSEGGTEAFF. CDR3 nucleotide sequence: TGTGCCAGCAGTTTATCGGAAGGGGGTACTGAAGCTTTCTTT.

The genes are TRBV7-9 and TRBJ1-1, with TRBD1 matching over 11 bases. Unmatched junction bases numbered 2, after V lost 0 bases and J lost 5 bases. From germline, CDR1 is SEHNR and CDR2 FQNEAQ (reference sequence). This CDR3 is built from 15 residues. The CDR3 DNA reads as TGTGCCAGCAGCTTAGCAGGGACAGGGGGGACTGAAGCTTTCTTT. Translated: CASSLAGTGGTEAFF.

V and J are TRBV19 and TRBJ1-3, with D maybe TRBD1 (6 bases). Between the trimmed V and J ends, which lost 2 bases and 0 bases, there was a span of 11 bases. The CDR3 is 16 amino acids. Germline loops: CDR1 LNHDA, CDR2 SQIVND (reference sequence). CDR3 sequence (DNA): TGTGCCAGTAGTATACGCGGACAGTCCTCTGGAAACACCATATATTTT. The encoded protein is CASSIRGQSSGNTIYF.